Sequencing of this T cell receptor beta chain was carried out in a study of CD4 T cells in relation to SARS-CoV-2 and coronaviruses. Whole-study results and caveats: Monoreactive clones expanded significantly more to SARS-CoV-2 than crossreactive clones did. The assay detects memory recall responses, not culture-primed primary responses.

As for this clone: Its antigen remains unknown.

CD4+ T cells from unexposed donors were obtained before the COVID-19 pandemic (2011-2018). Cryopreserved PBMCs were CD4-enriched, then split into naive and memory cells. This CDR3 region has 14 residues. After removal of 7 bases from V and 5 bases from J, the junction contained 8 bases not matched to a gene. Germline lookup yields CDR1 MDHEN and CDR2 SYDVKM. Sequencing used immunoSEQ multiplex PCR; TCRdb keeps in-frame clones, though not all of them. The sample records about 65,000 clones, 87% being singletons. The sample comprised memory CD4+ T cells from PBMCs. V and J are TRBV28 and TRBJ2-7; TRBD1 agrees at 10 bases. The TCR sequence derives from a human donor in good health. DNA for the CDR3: TGTGCCAGCACCAGACAGGGGGCGGGCGACGAGCAGTACTTC. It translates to CASTRQGAGDEQYF.